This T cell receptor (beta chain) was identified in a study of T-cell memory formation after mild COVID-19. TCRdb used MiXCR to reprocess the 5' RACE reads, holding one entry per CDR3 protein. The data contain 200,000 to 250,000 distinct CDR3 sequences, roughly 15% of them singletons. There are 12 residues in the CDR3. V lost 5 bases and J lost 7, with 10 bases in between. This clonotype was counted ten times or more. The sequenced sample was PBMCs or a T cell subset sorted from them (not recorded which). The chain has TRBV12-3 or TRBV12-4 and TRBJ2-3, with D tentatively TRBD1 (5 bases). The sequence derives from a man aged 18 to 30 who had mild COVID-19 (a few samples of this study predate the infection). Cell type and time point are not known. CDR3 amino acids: CASSVRVNTQYF. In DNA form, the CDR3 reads TGTGCCAGCAGTGTCAGGGTAAATACGCAGTATTTT.